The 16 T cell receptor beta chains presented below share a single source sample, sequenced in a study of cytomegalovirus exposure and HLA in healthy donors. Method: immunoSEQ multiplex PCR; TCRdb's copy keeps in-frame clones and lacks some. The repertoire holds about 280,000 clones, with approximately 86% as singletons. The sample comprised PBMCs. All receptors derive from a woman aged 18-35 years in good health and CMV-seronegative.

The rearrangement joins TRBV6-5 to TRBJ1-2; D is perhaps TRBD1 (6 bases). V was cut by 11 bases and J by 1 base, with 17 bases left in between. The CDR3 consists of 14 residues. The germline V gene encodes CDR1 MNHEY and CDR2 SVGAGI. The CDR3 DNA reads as TGTGCCCTCCTCGGGGGGCAGCGTAACTATGGCTACACCTTC. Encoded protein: CALLGGQRNYGYTF.

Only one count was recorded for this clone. This CDR3 reads CASSLGVGSGVYNEQFF. DNA of the CDR3: TGTGCCAGCAGCTTAGGGGTAGGTAGCGGGGTCTACAATGAGCAGTTCTTC. The chain is built from TRBV13 and TRBJ2-1; 8 bases match TRBD2. Germline-derived CDR1 and CDR2 are PRHDT and FYEKMQ (reference sequence). The CDR3 totals 17 residues. V shed 0 bases and J 3 bases; nucleotides not matched to a gene: 7.

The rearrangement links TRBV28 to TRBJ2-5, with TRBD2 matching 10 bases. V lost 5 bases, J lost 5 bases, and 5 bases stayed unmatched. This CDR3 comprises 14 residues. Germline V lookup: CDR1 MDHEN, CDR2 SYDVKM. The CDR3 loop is CASSSGGARETQYF. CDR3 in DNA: TGTGCCAGCAGTAGCGGGGGGGCCCGGGAGACCCAGTACTTC.

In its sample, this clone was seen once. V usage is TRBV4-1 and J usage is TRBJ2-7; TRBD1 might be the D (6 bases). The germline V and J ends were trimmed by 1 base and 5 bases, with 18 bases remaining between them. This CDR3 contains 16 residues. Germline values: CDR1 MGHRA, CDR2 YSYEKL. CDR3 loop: CASSQGLRGRMDEQYF. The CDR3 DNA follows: TGCGCCAGCAGCCAAGGACTCAGGGGAAGGATGGACGAGCAGTACTTC.

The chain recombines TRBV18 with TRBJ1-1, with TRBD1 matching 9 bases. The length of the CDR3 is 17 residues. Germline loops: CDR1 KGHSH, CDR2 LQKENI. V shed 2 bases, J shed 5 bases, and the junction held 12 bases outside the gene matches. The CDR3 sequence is CASSPIRLGQGWTEAFF. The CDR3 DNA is TGTGCCAGCTCACCAATCCGACTGGGACAGGGTTGGACTGAAGCTTTCTTT.

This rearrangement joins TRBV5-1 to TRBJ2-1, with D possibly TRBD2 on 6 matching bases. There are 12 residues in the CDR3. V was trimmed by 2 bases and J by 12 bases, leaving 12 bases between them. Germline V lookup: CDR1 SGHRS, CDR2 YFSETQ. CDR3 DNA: TGCGCCAGCAGCTTCGCGGGATCGGTGCAGTTCTTC. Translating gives CASSFAGSVQFF.

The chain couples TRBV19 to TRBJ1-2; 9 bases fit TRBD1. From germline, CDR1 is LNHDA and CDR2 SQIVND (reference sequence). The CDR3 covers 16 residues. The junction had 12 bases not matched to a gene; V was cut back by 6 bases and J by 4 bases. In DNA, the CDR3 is TGTGCCAGTAGAACTAGGGCGGACAGGGGCCTCTATGGCTACACCTTC. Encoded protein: CASRTRADRGLYGYTF.

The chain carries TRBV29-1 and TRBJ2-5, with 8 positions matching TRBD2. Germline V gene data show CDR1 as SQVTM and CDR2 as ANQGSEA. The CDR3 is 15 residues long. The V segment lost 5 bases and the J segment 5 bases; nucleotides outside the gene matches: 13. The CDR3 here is CSVNKRGRVVETQYF. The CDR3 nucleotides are TGCAGCGTTAACAAGCGGGGGAGGGTTGTGGAGACCCAGTACTTC.

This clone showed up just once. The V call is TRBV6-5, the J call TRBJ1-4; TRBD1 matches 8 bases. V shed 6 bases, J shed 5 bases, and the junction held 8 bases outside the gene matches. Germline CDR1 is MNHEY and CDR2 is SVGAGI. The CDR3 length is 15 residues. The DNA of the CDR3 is TGTGCCAGCAGCCCAGGACAGGGTTTAAATGAAAAACTGTTTTTT. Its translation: CASSPGQGLNEKLFF.

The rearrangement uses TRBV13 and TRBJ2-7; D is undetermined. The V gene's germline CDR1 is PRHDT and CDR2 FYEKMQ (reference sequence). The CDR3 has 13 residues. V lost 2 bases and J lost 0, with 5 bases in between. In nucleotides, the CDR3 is TGTGCCAGCAGCTTAAAATACTCCTACGAGCAGTACTTC. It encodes CASSLKYSYEQYF.

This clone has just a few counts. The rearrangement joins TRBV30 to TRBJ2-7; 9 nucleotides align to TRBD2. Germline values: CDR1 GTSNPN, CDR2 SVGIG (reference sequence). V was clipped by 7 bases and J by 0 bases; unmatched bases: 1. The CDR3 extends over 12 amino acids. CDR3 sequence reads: CAFSGGSYEQYF. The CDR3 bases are TGTGCCTTTAGCGGGGGCTCCTACGAGCAGTACTTC.

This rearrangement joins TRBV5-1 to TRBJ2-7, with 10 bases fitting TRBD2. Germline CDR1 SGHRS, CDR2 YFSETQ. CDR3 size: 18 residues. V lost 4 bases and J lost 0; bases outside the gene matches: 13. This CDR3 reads CASSLMTGTSDFSYEQYF. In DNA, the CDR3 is TGCGCCAGCAGCCTTATGACGGGGACTAGCGATTTCTCCTACGAGCAGTACTTC.

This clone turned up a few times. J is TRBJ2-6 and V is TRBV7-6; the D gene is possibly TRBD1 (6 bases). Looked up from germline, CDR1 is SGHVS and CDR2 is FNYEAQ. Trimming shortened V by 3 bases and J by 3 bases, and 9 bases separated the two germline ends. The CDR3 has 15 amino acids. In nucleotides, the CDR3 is TGTGCCAGCAGCTTCACAGGGTATGGGGCCAACGTCCTGACTTTC. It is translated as CASSFTGYGANVLTF. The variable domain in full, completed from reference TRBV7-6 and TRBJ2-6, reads GAGVSQSPRYKVTKRGQDVALRCDPISGHVSLYWYRQALGQGPEFLTYFNYEAQQDKSGLPNDRFSAERPEGSISTLTIQRTEQRDSAMYRCASSFTGYGANVLTFGAGSRLTVL.

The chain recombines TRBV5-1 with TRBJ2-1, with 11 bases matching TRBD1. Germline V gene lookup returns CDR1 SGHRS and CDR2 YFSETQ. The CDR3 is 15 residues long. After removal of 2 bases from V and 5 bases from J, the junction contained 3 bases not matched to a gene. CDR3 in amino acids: CASSFGQGAHNEQFF. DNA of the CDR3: TGCGCCAGCAGCTTCGGACAGGGGGCCCACAATGAGCAGTTCTTC.

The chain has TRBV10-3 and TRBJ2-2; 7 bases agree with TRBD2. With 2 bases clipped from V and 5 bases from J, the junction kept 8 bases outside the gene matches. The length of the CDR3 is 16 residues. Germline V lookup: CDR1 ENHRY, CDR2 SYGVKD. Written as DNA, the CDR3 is TGTGCCATCAGTGAGGGGGACTACCAGGGTACCGGGGAGCTGTTTTTT. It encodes CAISEGDYQGTGELFF.

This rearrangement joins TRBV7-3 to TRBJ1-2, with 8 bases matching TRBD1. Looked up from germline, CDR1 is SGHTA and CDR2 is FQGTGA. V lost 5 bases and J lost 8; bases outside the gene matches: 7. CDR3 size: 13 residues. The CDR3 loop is CASSPTGGGGYTF. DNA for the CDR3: TGTGCCAGCAGCCCCACAGGGGGAGGGGGCTACACCTTC.